A single sample is the source of the 18 T cell receptor beta chains below, sequenced in a study of technical replicates of blood from a handful of donors. Assay: immunoSEQ multiplex PCR; the TCRdb copy retains only in-frame clones and omits some. The sample has 65,000 to 85,000 clones, 92% seen once. Sequencing used T cells isolated from PBMCs. These receptors were collected from a human donor in good health.

The chain has TRBV5-1 and TRBJ1-1, with D perhaps matching TRBD1 (6 bases). V lost 3 bases and J lost 5, with 17 bases in between. The CDR3 extends over 15 amino acids. Germline-derived CDR1 and CDR2 are SGHRS and YFSETQ. The chain's CDR3 is CASSYLDSGRTEAFF. The CDR3 coding sequence is TGCGCCAGCAGCTACTTGGACAGCGGGAGGACTGAAGCTTTCTTT.

J is TRBJ2-5 and V is TRBV20-1; D is undetermined. Between the trimmed V and J ends, which lost 6 bases and 5 bases, there was a span of 10 bases. The V gene's germline CDR1 is DFQATT and CDR2 SNEGSKA (reference sequence). CDR3 length: 11 residues. The CDR3, as DNA: TGCAGTGCCCTCACCTATGAGACCCAGTACTTC. This sequence encodes CSALTYETQYF.

This clone appeared a single time. The chain recombines TRBV2 with TRBJ2-2; weak D call: TRBD2 (5 bases). The CDR3 is 13 residues long. Germline-derived CDR1 and CDR2 are SNHLY and FYNNEI. With 6 bases removed from V and 7 bases from J, the gap between germline ends came to 12 bases. The CDR3 loop reads CASRMPRGGELFF. The CDR3, as DNA: TGTGCCAGCAGGATGCCCCGGGGCGGGGAGCTGTTTTTT.

The chain combines TRBV27 with TRBJ2-7; D is possibly TRBD2 (5 bases). Per germline, CDR1 MNHEY and CDR2 SMNVEV (reference sequence). Deletions cut 2 bases from V and 6 bases from J, with 11 bases between. This CDR3 has 13 amino acids. CDR3 nucleotides: TGTGCCAGCAGTTTAGGAGGCTCGGGCGAGCAGTACTTC. Protein product: CASSLGGSGEQYF.

V gene TRBV27 combines with J gene TRBJ1-3, with 10 nucleotides matching TRBD1. With 5 bases clipped from V and 4 bases from J, the junction kept 8 bases outside the gene matches. CDR1 and CDR2 (germline): MNHEY, SMNVEV (reference sequence). This CDR3 has 16 residues. CDR3 loop: CASSRRGTGAGNTIYF. CDR3 sequence (DNA): TGTGCCAGCAGTAGACGAGGGACAGGGGCCGGAAACACCATATATTTT.

The chain carries TRBV19 and TRBJ1-2; a weak D match, TRBD1 (5 bases). Trimming took off 5 bases at V and 0 bases at J, with 10 bases between the two ends. In germline, CDR1 is LNHDA, CDR2 SQIVND (reference sequence). This CDR3 is built from 14 residues. The CDR3 region is CASSSTVSNYGYTF. The CDR3, as DNA: TGTGCCAGTAGTTCGACAGTTTCTAACTATGGCTACACCTTC.

The V gene is TRBV10-2, the J gene TRBJ1-5; D ambiguous. CDR3 length equals 18 residues. Per the germline V gene, CDR1 is WSHSY and CDR2 is SAAADI. V was trimmed by 3 bases and J by 2 bases, leaving 20 bases between them. CDR3 nucleotide sequence: TGCGCCAGCAGTGATTTTTTGGGCAGGAACCAGGGCAATCAGCCCCAGCATTTT. It encodes CASSDFLGRNQGNQPQHF.

This clone showed up just once. The chain joins TRBV5-1 to TRBJ2-1, with 14 bases that match TRBD2. Unmatched junction bases numbered 16, after V lost 4 bases and J lost 1 base. Germline assignment: CDR1 SGHRS and CDR2 YFSETQ. The CDR3 spans 21 residues. The CDR3 coding sequence is TGCGCCAGCAGCCCGGGACTTAGGACTAGCGGGAGGCCCAGTTCCTACAATGAGCAGTTCTTC. Translating it yields CASSPGLRTSGRPSSYNEQFF.

The CDR3 loop reads CAISESAGGADTQYF. The CDR3, as DNA: TGTGCCATCAGTGAGTCGGCGGGTGGGGCAGATACGCAGTATTTT. The rearrangement links TRBV10-3 to TRBJ2-3; D possibly corresponds to TRBD2 (5 bases). There are 15 residues in the CDR3. With 0 bases removed from V and 4 bases from J, the gap between germline ends came to 11 bases. The germline CDR1 and CDR2 sequences are ENHRY and SYGVKD.

The chain uses TRBV6-1 and TRBJ2-1; TRBD2 aligns across 7 bases. Losses at the gene ends were 5 bases for V and 4 bases for J; bases not matched to a gene: 8. Germline values: CDR1 MNHNS, CDR2 SASEGT. The CDR3 runs to 15 residues. DNA for the CDR3: TGTGCCAGCAGTCAAACGGGGGGTTTTTACAATGAGCAGTTCTTC. Translated: CASSQTGGFYNEQFF.

V is TRBV7-6 and J is TRBJ2-7; the D gene is possibly TRBD2 (6 bases). With 2 bases removed from V and 6 bases from J, the gap between germline ends came to 11 bases. The CDR3 contains 13 residues. The germline gives CDR1 SGHVS, CDR2 FNYEAQ. The CDR3 reads CASSLSGEVEQYF. Written as DNA, the CDR3 is TGTGCCAGCAGCTTATCGGGGGAGGTCGAGCAGTACTTC.

This chain connects TRBV2 to TRBJ1-1; 9 bases align to TRBD1. V shed 6 bases, J shed 11 bases, and the junction held 1 base outside the gene matches. The CDR3 loop spans 10 amino acids. Germline V CDR1 and CDR2: SNHLY, FYNNEI. For the CDR3, the DNA is TGTGCCAGCAGACAGGGGGCGGCTTTCTTT. The encoded protein is CASRQGAAFF.

This sequence joins TRBV19 and TRBJ1-1, with D perhaps TRBD1 (5 bases). CDR3 length: 14 residues. V lost 3 bases, J lost 2 bases, and 10 bases lay in between. Looked up from germline, CDR1 is LNHDA and CDR2 is SQIVND (reference sequence). The CDR3 nucleotides are TGTGCCAGTAGTATCCAGGGAAAAAACACTGAAGCTTTCTTT. This sequence encodes CASSIQGKNTEAFF.

The gene calls are TRBV11-2 and TRBJ1-2, with D uncertain. V shed 3 bases and J shed 8 bases, with 22 bases lying between them. Germline CDR1 reads SGHAT; CDR2 reads FQNNGV. The CDR3 totals 16 residues. CDR3 bases: TGTGCCAGCAGCTTGCATGGATCAGGCCTAGGAGGGGGCTACACCTTC. Translating it yields CASSLHGSGLGGGYTF.

This chain connects TRBV9 to TRBJ2-1, with 13 bases fitting TRBD2. V was clipped by 0 bases and J by 7 bases; unmatched bases: 7. Germline V CDR1 and CDR2: SGDLS, YYNGEE. The CDR3 runs to 17 residues. For the CDR3, the DNA is TGTGCCAGCAGCGTAGGGACTAGCGGGAGTACGGGAAATGAGCAGTTCTTC. Protein: CASSVGTSGSTGNEQFF.

The rearrangement links TRBV28 to TRBJ1-1; TRBD1 matches at 9 bases. The CDR3 has 15 amino acids. The germline V gene encodes CDR1 MDHEN and CDR2 SYDVKM. Trimming took 3 bases from V and 3 from J; bases not matched to a gene: 5. The CDR3 nucleotides read TGTGCCAGCAGTTTTTCACAGGGGGCTTACACTGAAGCTTTCTTT. As protein: CASSFSQGAYTEAFF.

The V call is TRBV28, the J call TRBJ1-3; possibly TRBD1 for D (5 bases). The CDR3 sequence is 12 residues long. V shed 6 bases and J shed 7 bases, with 10 bases lying between them. Germline V gene sequence: CDR1 MDHEN, CDR2 SYDVKM. In DNA, the CDR3 is TGTGCCAGCAGCCCACAGGAGAACACCATATATTTT. This gives the protein CASSPQENTIYF.

The chain carries TRBV27 and TRBJ2-1; no reliable D call. V shed 6 bases and J shed 8 bases, with 17 bases lying between them. The CDR3 has 14 residues. CDR1 and CDR2 (germline): MNHEY, SMNVEV (reference sequence). In DNA form, the CDR3 reads TGTGCCAGCAGACTTAACCCGTGGAGCTATGAGCAGTTCTTC. It is translated as CASRLNPWSYEQFF.